Here is one TCR beta chain with its context. The sample is drawn from a study of cytomegalovirus exposure and HLA in healthy donors. This CDR3 contains 16 residues. V lost 1 base, J lost 5 bases, and 4 bases stayed unmatched. Looked up from germline, CDR1 is SNHLY and CDR2 is FYNNEI. 60 Vbeta and 13 Jbeta primers were used in PCR. TCRdb keeps only in-frame clones here, not all; method: immunoSEQ multiplex PCR. The top ten clones hold around 2.3% of a sample with 150,000 to 200,000 clones, about 80% of them seen once. The chain carries TRBV2 and TRBJ2-5; 13 bases align to TRBD2. The TCR sequence derives from a woman aged 50 to 65 in good health and CMV-seronegative. Sequencing was carried out using PBMCs. In DNA, the CDR3 is TGTGCCAGCAGTGAAGAGGGACTAGCGGGGTCGGAGACCCAGTACTTC. This translates into CASSEEGLAGSETQYF.